These 10 T cell receptor beta chains share one sample of origin, sequenced in a study of control samples from healthy donors and cancer patients. Only in-frame clones appear in the TCRdb table, and some are missing; sequencing was by immunoSEQ multiplex PCR. The sample consists of 230,000 or so clones, 90% to 95% of them appearing once. The specimen sequenced was blood. These receptors all come from a man aged 50-60 years in good health.

The chain uses TRBV5-5 and TRBJ2-2, with 9 bases that match TRBD2. The V gene end was trimmed by 2 bases and the J gene end by 7 bases; junction bases not matched to a gene: 6. Germline assignment: CDR1 SGHKS and CDR2 YYEKEE (reference sequence). The CDR3 extends over 15 amino acids. The DNA of the CDR3 is TGTGCCAGCAGCTTAGGCGGGGGGGCGAGCGGGGAGCTGTTTTTT. Translated: CASSLGGGASGELFF.

This clone was observed once. The chain has TRBV5-1 and TRBJ1-2; 10 bases agree with TRBD1. The junction had 6 bases not matched to a gene; V was cut back by 4 bases and J by 6 bases. The CDR3 loop spans 14 amino acids. Germline V CDR1 and CDR2: SGHRS, YFSETQ. The CDR3 spells CASSRLGQGDGYTF. The CDR3 DNA reads TGCGCCAGCAGCAGACTAGGACAGGGGGATGGCTACACCTTC.

The V and J genes are TRBV7-8 and TRBJ1-6, with TRBD1 matching 8 bases. Trimming cost V 3 bases and J 10 bases; bases outside gene matches: 14. The CDR3 contains 17 residues. Germline V lookup: CDR1 SGHVS, CDR2 FQNEAQ. The CDR3 spells CASSFRAGQGGESPLHF. DNA for the CDR3: TGTGCCAGCAGCTTCCGGGCCGGACAGGGAGGGGAATCACCCCTCCACTTT.

This clone showed up just once. The chain employs TRBV15 and TRBJ1-6; D might be TRBD1 (5 bases). Trimming removed 0 bases at V and 7 bases at J, with 7 bases between. Per the germline V gene, CDR1 is LNHNV and CDR2 is YYDKDF (reference sequence). The CDR3 covers 14 residues. CDR3 in DNA: TGTGCCACCAGCAGAGAGGGGGTAAATTCACCCCTCCACTTT. Its protein is CATSREGVNSPLHF.

This chain links TRBV27 with TRBJ2-7, with 7 bases that match TRBD1. This CDR3 is 13 amino acids long. V shed 5 bases, J shed 4 bases, and the junction held 5 bases outside the gene matches. CDR1 is MNHEY, CDR2 SMNVEV, per germline (reference sequence). CDR3 protein: CASSQGDLYEQYF. CDR3 DNA sequence: TGTGCCAGCAGTCAGGGGGACCTATACGAGCAGTACTTC.

This clone was recorded only once. The genes are TRBV27 and TRBJ1-1, with 10 positions matching TRBD1. Germline values: CDR1 MNHEY, CDR2 SMNVEV (reference sequence). The CDR3 sequence is 14 residues long. J gave up 5 bases and V 6 bases, and 6 bases lay outside the gene matches. CDR3 sequence (DNA): TGTGCCAGCAGAGGACAGGGGGTGGGGACTGAAGCTTTCTTT. Its protein is CASRGQGVGTEAFF.

This sequence joins TRBV4-3 and TRBJ2-7; 7 positions match TRBD1. Germline V CDR1 and CDR2: LGHNA, YSLEER. V dropped 5 bases and J dropped 0; count of bases not matched to a gene: 7. The CDR3 extends over 15 amino acids. As DNA, the CDR3 is TGCGCCAGCAGCGCTACACAGGGGAGCTCCTACGAGCAGTACTTC. This encodes CASSATQGSSYEQYF.

The V gene is TRBV5-1, the J gene TRBJ1-3; 7 bases are shared with TRBD1. Unmatched junction bases numbered 3, after V lost 0 bases and J lost 3 bases. The CDR3 consists of 15 residues. Germline V CDR1 and CDR2: SGHRS, YFSETQ. CDR3 DNA sequence: TGCGCCAGCAGCTTGGAGGGGACAGTTGGAAACACCATATATTTT. This sequence encodes CASSLEGTVGNTIYF.

This chain connects TRBV5-4 to TRBJ2-1; 10 bases are a match to TRBD2. The CDR3 runs to 16 residues. Germline V gene lookup returns CDR1 SGHNT and CDR2 YYREEE (reference sequence). The trim removed 1 base at V and 6 bases at J, leaving 7 bases unmatched. CDR3 sequence: CASSLSSSGGRNEQFF. The CDR3 bases are TGTGCCAGCAGCTTGTCATCTAGCGGGGGCCGCAATGAGCAGTTCTTC.

CDR3 protein: CASSLEGQGPYEQYV. The CDR3 DNA follows: TGTGCCAGCAGCTTAGAGGGACAGGGACCCTACGAGCAGTACGTC. The gene calls are TRBV11-2 and TRBJ2-7, with 9 bases that match TRBD1. The V gene end was trimmed by 0 bases and the J gene end by 2 bases; junction bases not matched to a gene: 2. In germline, CDR1 is SGHAT, CDR2 FQNNGV. The CDR3 length is 15 residues.